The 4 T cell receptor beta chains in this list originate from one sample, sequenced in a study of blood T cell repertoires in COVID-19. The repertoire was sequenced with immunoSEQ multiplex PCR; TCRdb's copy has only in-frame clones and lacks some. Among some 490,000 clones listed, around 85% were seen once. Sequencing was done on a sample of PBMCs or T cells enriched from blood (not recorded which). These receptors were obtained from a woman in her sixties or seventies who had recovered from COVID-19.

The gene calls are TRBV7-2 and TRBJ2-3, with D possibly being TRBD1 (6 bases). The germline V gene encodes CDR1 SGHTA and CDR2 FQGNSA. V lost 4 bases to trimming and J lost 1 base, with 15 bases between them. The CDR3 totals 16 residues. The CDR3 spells CASSYQGWGGTDTQYF. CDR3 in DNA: TGTGCCAGCAGCTACCAGGGGTGGGGCGGCACAGATACGCAGTATTTT. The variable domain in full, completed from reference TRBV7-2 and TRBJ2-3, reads GAGVSQSPSNKVTEKGKDVELRCDPISGHTALYWYRQSLGQGLEFLIYFQGNSAPDKSGLPSDRFSAERTGGSVSTLTIQRTQQEDSAVYLCASSYQGWGGTDTQYFGPGTRLTVL.

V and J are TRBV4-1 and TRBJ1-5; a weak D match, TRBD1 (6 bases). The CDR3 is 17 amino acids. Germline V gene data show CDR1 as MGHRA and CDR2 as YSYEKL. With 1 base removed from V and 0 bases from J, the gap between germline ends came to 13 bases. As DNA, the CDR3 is TGCGCCAGCAGCCAAGGCCTACAGGGACCTAGCAATCAGCCCCAGCATTTT. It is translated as CASSQGLQGPSNQPQHF.

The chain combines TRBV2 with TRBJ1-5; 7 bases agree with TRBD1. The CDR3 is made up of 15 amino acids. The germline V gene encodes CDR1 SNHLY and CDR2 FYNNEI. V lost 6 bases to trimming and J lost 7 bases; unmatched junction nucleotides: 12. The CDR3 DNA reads TGTGCCAGCAGCACCCGGCATCAGGGGGGACAGCCCCAGCATTTT. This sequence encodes CASSTRHQGGQPQHF. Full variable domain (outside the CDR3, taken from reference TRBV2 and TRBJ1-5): EPEVTQTPSHQVTQMGQEVILRCVPISNHLYFYWYRQILGQKVEFLVSFYNNEISEKSEIFDDQFSVERPDGSNFTLKIRSTKLEDSAMYFCASSTRHQGGQPQHFGDGTRLSIL.

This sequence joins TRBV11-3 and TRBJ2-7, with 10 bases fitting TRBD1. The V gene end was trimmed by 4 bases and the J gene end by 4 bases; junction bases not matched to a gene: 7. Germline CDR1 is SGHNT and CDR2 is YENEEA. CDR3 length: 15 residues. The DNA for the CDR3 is TGTGCCAGCAGCTCCAACCGGGACAGGGGATACGAGCAGTACTTC. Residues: CASSSNRDRGYEQYF. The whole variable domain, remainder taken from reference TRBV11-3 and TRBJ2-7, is EAGVVQSPRYKIIEKKQPVAFWCNPISGHNTLYWYLQNLGQGPELLIRYENEEAVDDSQLPKDRFSAERLKGVDSTLKIQPAELGDSAVYLCASSSNRDRGYEQYFGPGTRLTVT.